The 10 T cell receptor beta chains listed next were all sequenced from one sample in a study of EBV T-cell therapy then PD-1 blockade in nasopharyngeal carcinoma (TCRdb year 2021). The library was prepared using the immunoSEQ multiplex PCR assay. The table was pulled from immuneACCESS by TCRdb, which kept in-frame rearrangements only. Such tables lose some clones; where checked, under half of the loss comes from unresolved V genes, and the rest has no known cause. The sample table holds about 19,000 clones, of which more than 70% were seen once. The top ten clonotypes cover more than 25% of the sample. Their target antigens are unknown. In the paper's terms, the treatment or condition label means: AdE1-LMPpoly-expanded autologous EBV-specific T-cell therapy followed by anti-PD-1 nivolumab. The material was CD8+ T cells from blood, obtained at roughly day 33 from a patient whose treatment included autologous EBV-specific T cells and nivolumab. These TCRs come from a man aged 35 to 55 with nasopharyngeal carcinoma.

This chain uses TRBV27 with TRBJ1-2; 10 bases line up with TRBD1. Germline CDR1 and CDR2: MNHEY and SMNVEV (reference sequence). V trimming: 5 bases; J trimming: 6 bases; junction bases outside the gene matches: 3. CDR3 length: 13 amino acids. The DNA of the CDR3 is TGTGCCAGCAGTGTAGGGACAGGGGATGGCTACACCTTC. It yields the protein CASSVGTGDGYTF.

This clone was seen a single time. CDR3 sequence: CATSSWEGETQYF. DNA of the CDR3: TGTGCCACCAGCAGTTGGGAGGGAGAGACCCAGTACTTC. The rearrangement joins TRBV15 to TRBJ2-5; TRBD2 matches at 7 bases. The germline gives CDR1 LNHNV, CDR2 YYDKDF (reference sequence). The CDR3 has 13 residues. V shed 3 bases, J shed 4 bases, and the junction held 2 bases outside the gene matches.

This clone was seen just once. V usage is TRBV6-6 and J usage is TRBJ1-4, with D unclear. There are 15 residues in the CDR3. Per the germline V gene, CDR1 is MNHNY and CDR2 is SVGAGI (reference sequence). The V end lost 0 bases, the J end lost 8 bases, and 13 bases lay between the germline ends. Here the CDR3 DNA reads TGTGCCAGCAGTTACTCGAGGATTTCCTGGGAAAAACTGTTTTTT. Translated, it gives CASSYSRISWEKLFF.

V gene TRBV6-4 combines with J gene TRBJ2-2; the D gene is possibly TRBD1 (5 bases). The CDR3 is made up of 13 amino acids. Germline V gene data show CDR1 as MRHNA and CDR2 as SNTAGT. V lost 2 bases and J 4 bases, leaving 5 bases between the germline ends. CDR3: CASSDRGTGELFF. The DNA for the CDR3 is TGTGCCAGCAGTGACAGGGGCACCGGGGAGCTGTTTTTT.

This chain uses TRBV12-3 or TRBV12-4 with TRBJ2-1; possible D gene TRBD2, 7 bases. This CDR3 has 12 amino acids. Between the trimmed V and J ends, which lost 4 bases and 9 bases, there was a span of 10 bases. CDR3 nucleotides: TGTGCCAGCAGTTGGGGGGGGCGTGAGCAGTTCTTC. As protein: CASSWGGREQFF.

The V gene is TRBV4-1, the J gene TRBJ2-7; weak D call: TRBD1 (5 bases). V was shortened by 0 bases and J by 6 bases, with 12 bases between the two germline ends. The CDR3 is made up of 14 amino acids. CDR1 and CDR2 from the germline V gene are MGHRA and YSYEKL. CDR3 bases: TGCGCCAGCAGCCAAGACTTTGCAGGGTCCGAGCAGTACTTC. It yields the protein CASSQDFAGSEQYF.

The rearrangement uses TRBV6-2 or TRBV6-3 and TRBJ2-7, with D hard to call. Between the trimmed V and J ends, which lost 6 bases and 2 bases, there was a span of 8 bases. CDR3 length: 12 residues. Looked up from germline, CDR1 is MNHEY and CDR2 is SVGEGT. CDR3 sequence: CASSQPTYEQYF. In DNA, the CDR3 is TGTGCCAGCAGCCAGCCGACCTACGAGCAGTACTTC.

The J gene is TRBJ1-6, the V gene TRBV10-3; D is unresolved. The CDR3 contains 16 residues. Trimming removed 0 bases from V and 3 bases from J, with 9 bases in between. Germline CDR1 is ENHRY and CDR2 is SYGVKD. CDR3: CAISESGYNYNSPLHF. CDR3 in DNA: TGTGCCATCAGTGAGTCTGGTTACAACTATAATTCACCCCTCCACTTT.

V is TRBV5-1 and J is TRBJ2-3; D remains unclear. The V end lost 3 bases, the J end lost 4 bases, and 12 bases lay between the germline ends. This CDR3 region has 14 residues. CDR1 SGHRS and CDR2 YFSETQ come from the germline V gene. Here the CDR3 DNA reads TGCGCCAGCAGCTCCGACCCGCAGGCAGATACGCAGTATTTT. This translates into CASSSDPQADTQYF.

V and J are TRBV18 and TRBJ2-3; perhaps TRBD2 as D (6 bases). Trimming took off 3 bases at V and 5 bases at J, with 9 bases between the two ends. The CDR3 loop spans 13 amino acids. The V gene's germline CDR1 is KGHSH and CDR2 LQKENI. The CDR3 DNA reads as TGTGCCAGCTCACCGGTCGGGGGAGATACGCAGTATTTT. This sequence encodes CASSPVGGDTQYF.